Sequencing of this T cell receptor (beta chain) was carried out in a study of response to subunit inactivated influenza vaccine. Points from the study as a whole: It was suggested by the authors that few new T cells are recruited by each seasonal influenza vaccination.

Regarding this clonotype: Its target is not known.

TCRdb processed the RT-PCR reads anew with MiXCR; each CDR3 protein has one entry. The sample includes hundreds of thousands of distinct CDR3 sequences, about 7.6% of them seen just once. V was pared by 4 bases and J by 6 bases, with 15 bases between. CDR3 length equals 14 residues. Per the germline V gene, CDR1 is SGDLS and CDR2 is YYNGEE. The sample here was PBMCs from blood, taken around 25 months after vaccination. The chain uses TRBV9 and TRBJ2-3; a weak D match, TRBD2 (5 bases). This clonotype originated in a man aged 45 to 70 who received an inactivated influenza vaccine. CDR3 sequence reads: CASSPQPQRDTQYF. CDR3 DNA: TGTGCCAGCAGCCCTCAGCCGCAGCGGGATACGCAGTATTTT.